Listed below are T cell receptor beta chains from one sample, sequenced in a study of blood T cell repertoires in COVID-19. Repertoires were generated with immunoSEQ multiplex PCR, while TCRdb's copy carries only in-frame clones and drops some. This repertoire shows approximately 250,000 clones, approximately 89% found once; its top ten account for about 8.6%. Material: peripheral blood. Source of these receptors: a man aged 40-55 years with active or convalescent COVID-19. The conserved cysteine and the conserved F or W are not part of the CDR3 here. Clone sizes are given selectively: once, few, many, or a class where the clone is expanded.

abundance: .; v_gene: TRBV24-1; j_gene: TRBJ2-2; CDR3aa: ATRARGNTGELF
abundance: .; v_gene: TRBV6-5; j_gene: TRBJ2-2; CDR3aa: ATKQGPGELF
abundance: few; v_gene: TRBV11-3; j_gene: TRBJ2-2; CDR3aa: ASLGQGTGELF
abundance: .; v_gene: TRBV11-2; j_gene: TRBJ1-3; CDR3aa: ASSLGLPSGNTIY
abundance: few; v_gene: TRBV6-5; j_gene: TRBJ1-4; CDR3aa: ASTRQVSEKLF
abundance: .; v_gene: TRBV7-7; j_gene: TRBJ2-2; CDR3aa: ASSLGSNTGELF
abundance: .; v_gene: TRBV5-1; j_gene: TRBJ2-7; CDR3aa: ASSSGTSGIEQY
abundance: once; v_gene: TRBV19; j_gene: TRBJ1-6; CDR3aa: ASAPGQGVQGNSPLH
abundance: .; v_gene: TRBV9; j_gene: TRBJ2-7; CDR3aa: ASSVSTGLGEQY
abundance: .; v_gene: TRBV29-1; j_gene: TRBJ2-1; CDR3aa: SAEGQSSYNEQF
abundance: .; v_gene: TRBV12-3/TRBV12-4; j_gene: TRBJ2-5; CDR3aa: ASSSQGRETQY
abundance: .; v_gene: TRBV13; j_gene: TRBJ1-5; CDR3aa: ASSRDRGNQPQH
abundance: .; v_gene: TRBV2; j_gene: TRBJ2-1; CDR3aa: ASADRLDQATYEQF
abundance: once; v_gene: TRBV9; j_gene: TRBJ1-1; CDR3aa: ASSAGGSLNTEAF
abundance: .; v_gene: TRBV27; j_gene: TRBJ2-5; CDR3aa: ASGSLETQY
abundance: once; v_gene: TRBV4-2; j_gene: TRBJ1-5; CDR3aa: ASSQEATGSSNQPQH
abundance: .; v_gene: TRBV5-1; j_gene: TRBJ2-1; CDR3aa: ASSLVTQTGQVFNEQF
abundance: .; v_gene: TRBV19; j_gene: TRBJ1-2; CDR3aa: ASNGNPGNYGYT
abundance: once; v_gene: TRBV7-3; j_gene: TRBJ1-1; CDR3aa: ASRRGQLNTEAF
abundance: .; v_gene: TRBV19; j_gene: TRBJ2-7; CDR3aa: ASSIRQKSYEQY
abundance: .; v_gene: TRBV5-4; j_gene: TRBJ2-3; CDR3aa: ASSSSGRGRTDTQY
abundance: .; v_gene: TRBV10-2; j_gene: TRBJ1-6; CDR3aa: ASSAQGANNSPLH
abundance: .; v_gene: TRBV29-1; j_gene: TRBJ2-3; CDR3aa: SVGSGLAGVADTQY
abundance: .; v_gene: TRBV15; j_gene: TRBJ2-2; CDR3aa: ATSRLYQGGDGELF
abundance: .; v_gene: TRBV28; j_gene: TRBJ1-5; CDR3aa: ASRGTGGVNQPQH
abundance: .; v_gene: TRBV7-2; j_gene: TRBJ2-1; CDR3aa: ASSLSREGLYNEQF
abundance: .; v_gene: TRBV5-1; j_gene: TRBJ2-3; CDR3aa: ASSLPGGKRADTQY
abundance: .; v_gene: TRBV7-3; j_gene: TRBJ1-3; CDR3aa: ASSSGLDGNTIY
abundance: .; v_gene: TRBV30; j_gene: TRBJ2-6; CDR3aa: ALSSVSGANVLT
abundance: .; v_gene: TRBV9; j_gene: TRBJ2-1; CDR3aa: ASSPPGHRTNEQF
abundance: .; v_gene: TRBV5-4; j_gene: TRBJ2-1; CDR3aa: ASSSKTSGRGDEQF
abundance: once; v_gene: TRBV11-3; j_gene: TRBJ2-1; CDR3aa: ASSSQGDSYNEQF
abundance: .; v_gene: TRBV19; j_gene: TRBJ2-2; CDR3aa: ASSMGSPAGELF
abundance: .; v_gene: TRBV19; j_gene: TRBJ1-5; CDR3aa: ATRDSDRANQPQH
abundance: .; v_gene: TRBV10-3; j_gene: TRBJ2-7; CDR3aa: AISDNSYEQY
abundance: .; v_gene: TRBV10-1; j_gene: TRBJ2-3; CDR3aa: ASSETGTDTQY
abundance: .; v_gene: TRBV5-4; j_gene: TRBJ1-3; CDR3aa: ASSFNTGSGNTIY
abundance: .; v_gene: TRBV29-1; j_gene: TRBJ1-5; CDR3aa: SVRTGANQPQH
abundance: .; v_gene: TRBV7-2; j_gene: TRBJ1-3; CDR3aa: ASSSGTPGNTIY
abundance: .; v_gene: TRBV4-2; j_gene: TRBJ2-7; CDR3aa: ASSQGLSYEQY
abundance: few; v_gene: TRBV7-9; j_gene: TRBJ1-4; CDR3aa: ASSLAAGALEKLF
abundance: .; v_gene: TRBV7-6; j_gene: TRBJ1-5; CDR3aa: ACALRQPQH
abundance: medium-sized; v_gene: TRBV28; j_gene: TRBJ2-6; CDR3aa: ASSSLSGTGANVLT
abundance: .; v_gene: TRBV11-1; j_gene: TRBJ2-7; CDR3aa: ASSSPGQGAQKY